The 3 T cell receptor beta chains reported below all come from one sample, sequenced in a study of shared clonotypes between healthy human individuals. TCRdb keeps only in-frame clones here, not all; method: immunoSEQ multiplex PCR. The table includes over a million clones, about 98.5% detected once. Sequences were obtained from naive CD4+ T cells sorted from blood. Specified subset: CD45RA+ positively selected. The receptors shown here come from a young man in good health.

This rearrangement joins TRBV9 to TRBJ2-2, with 7 nucleotides matching TRBD1. Germline V lookup: CDR1 SGDLS, CDR2 YYNGEE. The CDR3 runs to 16 residues. V gave up 4 bases and J gave up 3 bases; unmatched junction bases: 9. CDR3 bases: TGTGCCAGCAGCCCCCGTAAGGGGGCCGACACCGGGGAGCTGTTTTTT. Its protein is CASSPRKGADTGELFF.

CDR3 residues: CASSSEPISGNTIYF. The CDR3 DNA sequence: TGTGCCAGCAGCTCAGAACCCATCTCTGGAAACACCATATATTTT. The V call is TRBV9, the J call TRBJ1-3; D call uncertain. Germline V gene data show CDR1 as SGDLS and CDR2 as YYNGEE. V lost 4 bases and J lost 0, with 11 bases in between. The CDR3 spans 15 residues.

The gene calls are TRBV11-2 and TRBJ2-7; 7 nucleotides agree with TRBD1. V lost 7 bases and J lost 4; bases outside the gene matches: 10. This CDR3 is built from 14 residues. Germline V CDR1 and CDR2: SGHAT, FQNNGV. The CDR3 sequence is CASTYLGQEYEQYF. CDR3 sequence (DNA): TGTGCCAGCACCTATCTTGGACAGGAGTACGAGCAGTACTTC. The whole variable domain, remainder taken from reference TRBV11-2 and TRBJ2-7, is EAGVAQSPRYKIIEKRQSVAFWCNPISGHATLYWYQQILGQGPKLLIQFQNNGVVDDSQLPKDRFSAERLKGVDSTLKIQPAKLEDSAVYLCASTYLGQEYEQYFGPGTRLTVT.